One sample yielded the 19 T cell receptor beta chains listed below, sequenced in a study of prognosis after radiotherapy for stage I lung cancer. Template was genomic DNA; TCR beta CDR3 amplified in two multiplex PCR rounds. Primers were specific to each TRBV and TRBJ gene in first-round PCR. Via MiXCR, TCRdb re-called the multiplex PCR reads, giving one row per CDR3 protein. The sample contains roughly 25,000 distinct CDR3 sequences, about 37% of which appear only once. This sample comprised PBMCs, obtained before or after stereotactic body radiation therapy (not recorded which). These receptors all stem from a donor of 50 years or more with non-small cell lung cancer.

This clonotype has a handful of counts. This sequence may be a read error, since a much larger clone differs from it by one base. The CDR3 DNA reads TGCGCCAGCAGCCAAGATTTTCAGGAGGCGGACACTGAAGCTTTCTTT. Translation: CASSQDFQEADTEAFF. V gene TRBV4-3 combines with J gene TRBJ1-1; D gene uncertain. CDR3 size: 16 residues. Trimming shortened V by 0 bases and J by 3 bases, and 14 bases separated the two germline ends. Germline V gene data show CDR1 as LGHNA and CDR2 as YSLEER.

The CDR3 here is CASRRQGAYSPLHF. In DNA form, the CDR3 reads TGTGCCAGCAGAAGACAGGGGGCCTATTCACCCCTCCACTTT. V is TRBV2 and J is TRBJ1-6; 10 bases map to TRBD1. J was trimmed by 8 bases and V by 6 bases; bases with no gene match: 4. From germline, CDR1 is SNHLY and CDR2 FYNNEI. The CDR3 runs to 14 residues.

The genes are TRBV6-5 and TRBJ2-7; possibly TRBD1 or TRBD2 for D (5 bases each). This CDR3 has 15 amino acids. Trimming removed 2 bases at V and 2 bases at J, with 13 bases between. Germline V gene lookup returns CDR1 MNHEY and CDR2 SVGAGI. In nucleotides, the CDR3 is TGTGCCAGCAGTTACACGTCGGGACCCCCCTACGAGCAGTACTTC. It is translated as CASSYTSGPPYEQYF.

A word on this clonotype: It differs at one base from a far larger clone, so likely a read error. V usage is TRBV6-5 and J usage is TRBJ2-5, with unresolved D. Gene TRBJ2-1 matches the end of the DNA better, so the J call may be wrong. This CDR3 has 13 residues. CDR1 and CDR2 from the germline V gene are MNHEY and SVGAGI. The CDR3 spells CASSFYSVNEQFF. As DNA, the CDR3 is TGTGCCAGCAGTTTCTATTCGGTGAATGAGCAGTTCTTC.

This clonotype appeared a single time. A much larger clone lies a single base off, so this may be a read error. The J gene is TRBJ1-2, the V gene TRBV18, with D tentatively TRBD1 (5 bases). The CDR3 is made up of 16 amino acids. Germline CDR1 reads KGHSH; CDR2 reads LQKENI. The CDR3 is CASTPPSQGANYGYTF. The CDR3 coding sequence is TGTGCCAGCACACCACCGTCGCAGGGTGCTAACTATGGCTACACCTTC.

A note on this clonotype: Being one base from a much bigger clone, this may be a read error. Here the CDR3 DNA reads TGCAGTGCTACCGAGGGTGGTGACACTGAAGCTTTCTTT. Encoded protein: CSATEGGDTEAFF. V is TRBV20-1 and J is TRBJ1-1; D is ambiguous. Trimming left V 4 bases short and J 3 bases short, with 12 bases between. This CDR3 comprises 13 residues. CDR1 is DFQATT, CDR2 SNEGSKA, per germline (reference sequence).

This clonotype was seen many times. The chain joins TRBV7-8 to TRBJ1-1, with 7 bases lining up with TRBD1. V shed 7 bases, J shed 11 bases, and the junction held 13 bases outside the gene matches. CDR1 is SGHVS and CDR2 is FQNEAQ in the germline V gene. This CDR3 spans 13 amino acids. The CDR3 here is CASKETGRSYAFF. CDR3 in DNA: TGTGCCAGCAAAGAGACAGGGCGATCTTACGCTTTCTTT. Using reference TRBV7-8 and TRBJ1-1 for the parts outside the CDR3, the full variable domain is GAGVSQSPRYKVAKRGQDVALRCDPISGHVSLFWYQQALGQGPEFLTYFQNEAQLDKSGLPSDRFFAERPEGSVSTLKIQRTQQEDSAVYLCASKETGRSYAFFGQGTRLTVV.

This clonotype came up many times. This chain links TRBV5-1 with TRBJ1-1, with D perhaps TRBD1 (6 bases). Germline assignment: CDR1 SGHRS and CDR2 YFSETQ. With 4 bases removed from V and 5 bases from J, the gap between germline ends came to 18 bases. The CDR3 covers 15 residues. The CDR3 DNA follows: TGCGCCAGCAGCGACGGGGACACAGAAGAGACTGAAGCTTTCTTT. This gives the protein CASSDGDTEETEAFF.

Many counts were recorded for this clonotype. The chain has TRBV11-3 and TRBJ1-2, with 10 bases matching TRBD1. The J segment lost 1 base and the V segment lost 4 bases, leaving 9 bases of the junction unmatched. Germline V lookup: CDR1 SGHNT, CDR2 YENEEA. The CDR3 covers 17 residues. The DNA for the CDR3 is TGTGCCAGCAGCTCCGCCGGGACAGGGGACCTTAACTATGGCTACACCTTC. Translating gives CASSSAGTGDLNYGYTF.

There are many counts of this clonotype. V and J are TRBV9 and TRBJ2-1; unclear D gene. CDR3 length equals 12 residues. Looked up from germline, CDR1 is SGDLS and CDR2 is YYNGEE. The V and J ends lost 0 bases and 5 bases respectively, with 3 bases between them. The CDR3 spells CASSVGDNEQFF. Here the CDR3 DNA reads TGTGCCAGCAGCGTAGGGGACAATGAGCAGTTCTTC. Complete variable domain (other parts from reference TRBV9 and TRBJ2-1): DSGVTQTPKHLITATGQRVTLRCSPRSGDLSVYWYQQSLDQGLQFLIQYYNGEERAKGNILERFSAQQFPDLHSELNLSSLELGDSALYFCASSVGDNEQFFGPGTRLTVL.

This clonotype was observed many times. The chain combines TRBV5-6 with TRBJ2-6, with D possibly TRBD1 on 5 matching bases. Trimming took off 0 bases at V and 2 bases at J, with 6 bases between the two ends. This CDR3 region has 15 residues. Germline CDR1 SGHDT, CDR2 YYEEEE. The DNA for the CDR3 is TGTGCCAGCAGCTTGGTCAGGGCTGGGGCCAACGTCCTGACTTTC. This gives the protein CASSLVRAGANVLTF. Based on the CDR3 plus reference TRBV5-6 and TRBJ2-6, the full variable domain is DAGVTQSPTHLIKTRGQQVTLRCSPKSGHDTVSWYQQALGQGPQFIFQYYEEEERQRGNFPDRFSGHQFPNYSSELNVNALLLGDSALYLCASSLVRAGANVLTFGAGSRLTVL.

This clonotype was recorded many times. V and J are TRBV4-2 and TRBJ1-2; D ambiguous. V was pared by 0 bases and J by 4 bases, with 12 bases between. Germline V gene data show CDR1 as LGHNA and CDR2 as YNFKEQ. The CDR3 consists of 15 residues. In DNA form, the CDR3 reads TGTGCCAGCAGCCAAGATCTTGGCGCCTCCTATGGCTACACCTTC. It yields the protein CASSQDLGASYGYTF.

As concerns this clonotype: A far larger clone is only one base removed, so a read error is likely. The chain uses TRBV6-2 or TRBV6-3 and TRBJ2-2; no definite D call. The CDR3 runs 15 residues. Germline CDR1 MNHEY, CDR2 SVGEGT. V was shortened by 6 bases and J by 5 bases, with 16 bases between the two germline ends. As DNA, the CDR3 is TGTGCCAGCAGCCGACCCCGGGCCGGGACCGGGGAGCTGTTTTTT. It specifies CASSRPRAGTGELFF.

This clonotype appeared many times. The V and J genes are TRBV6-2 or TRBV6-3 and TRBJ2-7, with D perhaps matching TRBD1 or TRBD2 (5 bases each). Trimming left V 7 bases short and J 0 bases short, with 13 bases between. Germline values: CDR1 MNHEY, CDR2 SVGEGT. CDR3 length: 14 residues. The CDR3 loop is CASTERGTSYEQYF. The CDR3 DNA reads as TGTGCCAGCACTGAGCGAGGGACCTCCTACGAGCAGTACTTC.

The chain employs TRBV9 and TRBJ1-3; maybe TRBD1 (5 bases). This CDR3 has 14 amino acids. Between the trimmed V and J ends, which lost 0 bases and 7 bases, there was a span of 11 bases. CDR1 and CDR2 from the germline V gene are SGDLS and YYNGEE. CDR3 amino acids: CASSVGAGTNTIYF. CDR3 bases: TGTGCCAGCAGCGTAGGTGCAGGGACCAACACCATATATTTT. Together with reference TRBV9 and TRBJ1-3, the CDR3 gives the full variable domain: DSGVTQTPKHLITATGQRVTLRCSPRSGDLSVYWYQQSLDQGLQFLIQYYNGEERAKGNILERFSAQQFPDLHSELNLSSLELGDSALYFCASSVGAGTNTIYFGEGSWLTVV.

The chain is built from TRBV7-6 and TRBJ1-1; the match to TRBD1 covers 7 bases. CDR1 and CDR2 (germline): SGHVS, FNYEAQ. The CDR3 sequence is 16 residues long. Trimming took 5 bases from V and 10 from J; bases not matched to a gene: 19. CDR3 in amino acids: CASSPLPTGTVSGAFF. The CDR3 DNA reads as TGTGCCAGCAGCCCTCTACCAACAGGGACAGTGTCAGGAGCTTTCTTT.

A single count supports this clonotype. The rearrangement joins TRBV6-8 to TRBJ2-1, with D possibly TRBD2 on 6 matching bases. The CDR3 is 17 amino acids. The V and J ends lost 6 bases and 4 bases respectively, with 22 bases between them. Germline V lookup: CDR1 MNHGY, CDR2 SAAAGT. The CDR3 DNA reads TGTGCCAGCAGGCCCCTGGGGGGACTGGGGCGATACAATGAGCAGTTCTTC. It encodes CASRPLGGLGRYNEQFF.

A few counts support this clonotype. One end of the junction is discordant with germline, which a read error may explain. The V gene is TRBV5-5, the J gene TRBJ2-1; possibly TRBD1 for D (5 bases). Per the germline V gene, CDR1 is SGHKS and CDR2 is YYEKEE (reference sequence). The CDR3 is 12 amino acids. CDR3 nucleotides: TGTGCCAGCAGCTTGTGGGGCGATGAGCAGTCCTTC. This gives the protein CASSLWGDEQSF.

This clonotype was seen repeatedly, ten times or more. The chain combines TRBV30 with TRBJ2-7; 8 nucleotides match TRBD2. The CDR3 extends over 14 amino acids. Germline CDR1 reads GTSNPN; CDR2 reads SVGIG (reference sequence). Unmatched junction bases numbered 9, after V lost 4 bases and J lost 4 bases. DNA of the CDR3: TGTGCCTGGACCCTCAGCGGGAGTGATTACGAGCAGTACTTC. Translating gives CAWTLSGSDYEQYF.